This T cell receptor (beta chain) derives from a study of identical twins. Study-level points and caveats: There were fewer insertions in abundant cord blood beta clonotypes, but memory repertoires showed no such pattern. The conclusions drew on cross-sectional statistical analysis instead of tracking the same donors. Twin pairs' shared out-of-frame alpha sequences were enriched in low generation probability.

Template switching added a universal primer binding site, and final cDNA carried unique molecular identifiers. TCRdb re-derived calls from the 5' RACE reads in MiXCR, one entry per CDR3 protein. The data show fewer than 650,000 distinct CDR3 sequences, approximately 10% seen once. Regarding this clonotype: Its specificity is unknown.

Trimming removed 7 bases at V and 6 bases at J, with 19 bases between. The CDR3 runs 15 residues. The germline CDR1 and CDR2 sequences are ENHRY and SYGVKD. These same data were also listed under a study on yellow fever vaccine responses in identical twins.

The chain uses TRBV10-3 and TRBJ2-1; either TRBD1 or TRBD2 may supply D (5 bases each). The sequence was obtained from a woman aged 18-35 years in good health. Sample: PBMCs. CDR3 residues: CAINQGDLWGNEQFF. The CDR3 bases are TGTGCCATCAATCAAGGGGACCTCTGGGGCAATGAGCAGTTCTTC.